The 22 T cell receptor beta chains presented below share a single source sample, sequenced in a study of blood T cell repertoires in COVID-19. The method was immunoSEQ multiplex PCR; TCRdb's version includes in-frame clones alone and lacks a portion of them. The table has about 62,000 clones, 85% to 90% seen once; the top ten hold approximately 20%. Sequences were obtained from peripheral blood. The source is a woman aged 55-69 years with COVID-19, enrolled during active disease.

The chain has TRBV7-2 and TRBJ1-5, with D possibly TRBD1 on 5 matching bases. The CDR3 totals 15 residues. V was shortened by 0 bases and J by 6 bases, with 12 bases between the two germline ends. Germline V gives CDR1 SGHTA, CDR2 FQGNSA. CDR3 loop: CASSLAVGPGQPQHF. In DNA form, the CDR3 reads TGTGCCAGCAGCTTAGCGGTGGGGCCAGGTCAGCCCCAGCATTTT.

This chain connects TRBV7-6 to TRBJ2-1; TRBD1 matches at 8 bases. The ends lost 2 bases at V and 6 bases at J; junction bases unmatched: 6. The length of the CDR3 is 15 residues. CDR1 and CDR2 (germline): SGHVS, FNYEAQ. This CDR3 reads CASSLQRTGSNEQFF. In DNA, the CDR3 is TGTGCCAGCAGCTTACAACGGACAGGGAGCAATGAGCAGTTCTTC. The entire variable domain, with the rest obtained from reference TRBV7-6 and TRBJ2-1, is as follows: GAGVSQSPRYKVTKRGQDVALRCDPISGHVSLYWYRQALGQGPEFLTYFNYEAQQDKSGLPNDRFSAERPEGSISTLTIQRTEQRDSAMYRCASSLQRTGSNEQFFGPGTRLTVL.

The CDR3 DNA follows: TGTGCCAGCAGGCTGGGACTAGCGGCCACCGGGGAGCTGTTTTTT. Translation gives CASRLGLAATGELFF. The V and J genes are TRBV6-5 and TRBJ2-2; 11 bases match TRBD2. Germline CDR1 reads MNHEY; CDR2 reads SVGAGI. Trimming took 6 bases from V and 4 from J; bases not matched to a gene: 4. This CDR3 is built from 15 residues.

This clone has a handful of counts. The same CDR3 arises from other DNA sequences in this sample as well. The chain employs TRBV5-1 and TRBJ2-7; D remains unclear. Trimming took off 5 bases at V and 1 base at J, with 4 bases between the two ends. The V gene's germline CDR1 is SGHRS and CDR2 YFSETQ. The CDR3 length is 11 residues. The CDR3 nucleotides read TGCGCCAGCAGTTCGTCCTACGAGCAGTACTTC. This sequence encodes CASSSSYEQYF.

V usage is TRBV7-2 and J usage is TRBJ1-6; D might be TRBD1 (6 bases). V lost 1 base to trimming and J lost 7 bases, with 11 bases between them. This CDR3 region has 15 residues. Per the germline V gene, CDR1 is SGHTA and CDR2 is FQGNSA. The CDR3 is CASSLGGPGNSPLHF. CDR3 in DNA: TGTGCCAGCAGCTTAGGGGGGCCTGGCAATTCACCCCTCCACTTT.

The chain employs TRBV19 and TRBJ2-5, with 7 bases identical to TRBD1. Germline trimming cut 3 bases from V and 2 bases from J; bases unmatched to any gene: 3. The germline CDR1 and CDR2 sequences are LNHDA and SQIVND (reference sequence). The CDR3 loop spans 14 amino acids. The CDR3 loop is CASSMRDRQETQYF. The CDR3 DNA follows: TGTGCCAGTAGTATGAGGGACAGACAAGAGACCCAGTACTTC.

V is TRBV6-2 or TRBV6-3 and J is TRBJ2-2; possible D gene TRBD2, 5 bases. The CDR3 is 13 amino acids. Germline CDR1 is MNHEY and CDR2 is SVGEGT. The V end lost 5 bases, the J end lost 2 bases, and 6 bases lay between the germline ends. This CDR3 reads CASSRTNTGELFF. DNA for the CDR3: TGTGCCAGCAGTAGGACTAACACCGGGGAGCTGTTTTTT.

The chain links TRBV10-3 to TRBJ1-2; D gene uncertain. The CDR3 is 17 amino acids. The V and J ends lost 0 bases and 6 bases respectively, with 20 bases between them. Germline V gene data show CDR1 as ENHRY and CDR2 as SYGVKD. The DNA for the CDR3 is TGTGCCATCAGTGAGTCAGCCTTCCAGGAAGCCTTGAATGGCTACACCTTC. Translated, it gives CAISESAFQEALNGYTF.

This chain connects TRBV2 to TRBJ1-1, with 11 positions matching TRBD1. The V gene's germline CDR1 is SNHLY and CDR2 FYNNEI. The CDR3 is 15 residues long. Losses at the gene ends were 6 bases for V and 7 bases for J; bases not matched to a gene: 10. CDR3 sequence: CASSGTGGNSNEAFF. The CDR3 DNA reads TGTGCCAGCAGCGGGACAGGGGGGAATTCGAATGAAGCTTTCTTT.

The chain joins TRBV28 to TRBJ1-2, with D maybe TRBD1 (5 bases). The germline V gene encodes CDR1 MDHEN and CDR2 SYDVKM. With 4 bases removed from V and 5 bases from J, the gap between germline ends came to 11 bases. CDR3 size: 13 residues. CDR3 DNA sequence: TGTGCCAGCAGTTACGGGACTCAGTATGGCTACACCTTC. Its translation: CASSYGTQYGYTF.

This clone was detected once. The V gene is TRBV28, the J gene TRBJ2-5; tentative D call: TRBD1 (6 bases). V was pared by 2 bases and J by 5 bases, with 15 bases between. Germline assignment: CDR1 MDHEN and CDR2 SYDVKM. CDR3 size: 15 residues. The DNA of the CDR3 is TGTGCCAGCAGTTTACGAACTGCAGGGGTGGAGACCCAGTACTTC. Its translation is CASSLRTAGVETQYF.

V and J are TRBV3-1 (or the pseudogene TRBV3-2) and TRBJ1-2; tentative D call: TRBD1 (6 bases). V was trimmed by 6 bases and J by 8 bases, leaving 16 bases between them. This CDR3 is built from 13 residues. From germline, CDR1 is LGHDT and CDR2 YNNKEL (reference sequence). The chain's CDR3 is CASRRTGTEGYTF. CDR3 sequence (DNA): TGTGCCAGCAGACGTACAGGGACGGAGGGCTACACCTTC.

This chain connects TRBV28 to TRBJ1-2, with 8 bases aligning to TRBD1. Germline V gives CDR1 MDHEN, CDR2 SYDVKM. Trimming cost V 6 bases and J 8 bases; bases outside gene matches: 20. This CDR3 region has 17 residues. The CDR3 bases are TGTGCCAGCAGACCGAGACAGGGGACTACGGTACGCTACGGCTACACCTTC. Encoded protein: CASRPRQGTTVRYGYTF.

The gene calls are TRBV2 and TRBJ1-4, with D unresolved. Trimming took 7 bases from V and 4 from J, leaving 7 bases between them. The CDR3 contains 12 residues. CDR1 is SNHLY, CDR2 FYNNEI, per germline. Written as DNA, the CDR3 is TGTGCCAGCATGGCTTTTAATGAAAAACTGTTTTTT. Translation gives CASMAFNEKLFF.

The chain carries TRBV6-5 and TRBJ1-3; 7 bases are a match to TRBD1. This CDR3 contains 15 residues. With V trimmed by 6 bases and J by 4 bases, 9 bases remained unmatched. Per the germline V gene, CDR1 is MNHEY and CDR2 is SVGAGI. The CDR3, as DNA: TGTGCCAGCAGCCTAGGGGGCGCGGTAGGAAACACCATATATTTT. As protein: CASSLGGAVGNTIYF.

The rearrangement links TRBV5-4 to TRBJ2-7; 9 nucleotides line up with TRBD2. This CDR3 comprises 14 residues. The J segment lost 5 bases and the V segment lost 1 base, leaving 4 bases of the junction unmatched. In germline, CDR1 is SGHNT, CDR2 YYREEE (reference sequence). The CDR3 coding sequence is TGTGCCAGCAGCTTGCTAGCGGGACAAGACGAGCAGTACTTC. This sequence encodes CASSLLAGQDEQYF. The full variable domain, with the rest looked up from reference TRBV5-4 and TRBJ2-7, is ETGVTQSPTHLIKTRGQQVTLRCSSQSGHNTVSWYQQALGQGPQFIFQYYREEENGRGNFPPRFSGLQFPNYSSELNVNALELDDSALYLCASSLLAGQDEQYFGPGTRLTVT.

The rearrangement uses TRBV10-1 and TRBJ2-7; possible D gene TRBD1, 5 bases. The V gene's germline CDR1 is WNHNN and CDR2 SYGVQD (reference sequence). The CDR3 runs 15 residues. Trimming shortened V by 3 bases and J by 0 bases, and 12 bases separated the two germline ends. DNA for the CDR3: TGCGCCAGCAGTGACGGCAGGGTCAGCTCCTACGAGCAGTACTTC. It translates to CASSDGRVSSYEQYF.

V usage is TRBV5-1 and J usage is TRBJ2-3; 7 nucleotides match TRBD1. The CDR3 totals 16 residues. Germline lookup yields CDR1 SGHRS and CDR2 YFSETQ. J gave up 3 bases and V 1 base, and 8 bases lay outside the gene matches. The CDR3 DNA is TGCGCCAGCAGCTTGTTGGTCAGGGGGTCGACAGATACGCAGTATTTT. It specifies CASSLLVRGSTDTQYF.

The gene calls are TRBV27 and TRBJ2-1; maybe TRBD2 (6 bases). Germline CDR1 MNHEY, CDR2 SMNVEV (reference sequence). V lost 7 bases, J lost 3 bases, and 16 bases lay in between. The CDR3 has 15 residues. The CDR3 DNA reads TGTGCCAGCAAACCTCCGGGACTGATCTACAATGAGCAGTTCTTC. It encodes CASKPPGLIYNEQFF.

The chain joins TRBV12-3 or TRBV12-4 to TRBJ2-3; D unclear. This CDR3 has 13 amino acids. V shed 7 bases and J shed 5 bases, with 13 bases lying between them. CDR3 nucleotides: TGTGCCAGCAATAGAGGTCGGATAGATACGCAGTATTTT. This codes for CASNRGRIDTQYF.

A few counts support this clone. V gene TRBV19 combines with J gene TRBJ2-1; TRBD2 matches at 8 bases. Germline V gives CDR1 LNHDA, CDR2 SQIVND (reference sequence). V shed 2 bases, J shed 3 bases, and the junction held 3 bases outside the gene matches. The CDR3 consists of 15 residues. The CDR3 nucleotides read TGTGCCAGTAGTATAACGGGGGGGGTCTACAATGAGCAGTTCTTC. This gives the protein CASSITGGVYNEQFF.

The V call is TRBV11-3, the J call TRBJ1-5; D is possibly TRBD1 (6 bases). This CDR3 region has 13 residues. Looked up from germline, CDR1 is SGHNT and CDR2 is YENEEA. The germline V and J ends were trimmed by 5 bases and 4 bases, with 9 bases remaining between them. The CDR3 loop reads CASSPGTNQPQHF. The CDR3 nucleotides read TGTGCCAGCAGCCCCGGGACAAATCAGCCCCAGCATTTT.